This T cell receptor beta chain was obtained from a study of T cell repertoires in cytomegalovirus infection. Overall study context: CMV infection together with matching HLA type was indicated by public TCR beta signatures.

TCRdb recomputed calls from the reads with MiXCR, one row per CDR3 protein. The sample includes hundreds of thousands of distinct CDR3 sequences, roughly 43% of them seen just once. Comments on this clonotype: What it recognizes is unknown.

Trimming took off 1 base at V and 7 bases at J, with 14 bases between the two ends. The CDR3 has 15 amino acids. From germline, CDR1 is MDHEN and CDR2 SYDVKM. Study findings and constraints: HLA-C-restricted CMV-specific TCR beta clonotypes were dominant in the ex vivo response.

This clonotype originated in a human donor in good health (CMV status not recorded). Some clones in this sample may be carry-over from other donors' samples. The sample consisted of cultured PBMCs, taken from culture after CMV antigen stimulation. The chain carries TRBV28 and TRBJ1-5, with unresolved D. This chain's CDR3 is CASSLSALLGQPQHF. The DNA for the CDR3 is TGTGCCAGCAGTTTATCGGCCCTTCTGGGGCAGCCCCAGCATTTT.